This record looks at one T cell receptor beta chain sequence and its context. Its antigen is not identified. The CDR3 goes on 3 residues after the read ends, and that part is filled in from the germline J gene. The entry originates in a study of T cells in women clearing cervical HPV infection. Study-wide findings and caveats: CIN3+ cases had significantly higher TCR repertoire richness than controls, but evenness did not differ.

Per germline, CDR1 SGHTA and CDR2 FQGNSA. The V and J ends lost 8 bases and 0 bases, in that order; junction bases with no gene match: 10. The CDR3 is 15 amino acids. Using immunoSEQ multiplex PCR, the repertoire was profiled, and TCRdb retains in-frame clones only, with some absent. This repertoire includes 36,000 or so clones. Sequenced input: blood buffy coat. This TCR came from a woman aged 18 to 75 with a cervical HPV16 infection that either progressed to CIN3+ or cleared (not recorded which). This sequence joins TRBV7-2 and TRBJ2-7; TRBD2 matches at 7 bases. CDR3 loop: CASAPTGGISYEQYF. The CDR3 bases that were read are TGTGCCAGCGCCCCGACCGGGGGGATCTCCTACGAG.